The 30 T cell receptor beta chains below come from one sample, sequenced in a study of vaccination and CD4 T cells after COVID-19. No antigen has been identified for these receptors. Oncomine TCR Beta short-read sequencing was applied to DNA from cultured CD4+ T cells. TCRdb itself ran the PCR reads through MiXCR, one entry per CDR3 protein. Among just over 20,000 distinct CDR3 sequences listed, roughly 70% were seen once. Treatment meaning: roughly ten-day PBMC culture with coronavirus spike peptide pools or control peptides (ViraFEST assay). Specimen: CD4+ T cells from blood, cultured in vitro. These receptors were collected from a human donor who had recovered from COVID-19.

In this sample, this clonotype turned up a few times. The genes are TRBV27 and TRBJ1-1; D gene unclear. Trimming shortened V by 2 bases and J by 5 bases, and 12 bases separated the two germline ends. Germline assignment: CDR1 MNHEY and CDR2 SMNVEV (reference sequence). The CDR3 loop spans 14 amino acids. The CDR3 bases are TGTGCCAGCAGTTTAAGGGTCCCGGTAACTGAAGCTTTCTTT. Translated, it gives CASSLRVPVTEAFF.

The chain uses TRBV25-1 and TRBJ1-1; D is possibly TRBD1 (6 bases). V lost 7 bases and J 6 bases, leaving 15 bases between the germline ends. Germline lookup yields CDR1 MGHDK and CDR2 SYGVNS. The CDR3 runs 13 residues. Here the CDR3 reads CASIMTGFPEAFF. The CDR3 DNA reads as TGTGCCAGCATTATGACAGGTTTCCCTGAAGCTTTCTTT.

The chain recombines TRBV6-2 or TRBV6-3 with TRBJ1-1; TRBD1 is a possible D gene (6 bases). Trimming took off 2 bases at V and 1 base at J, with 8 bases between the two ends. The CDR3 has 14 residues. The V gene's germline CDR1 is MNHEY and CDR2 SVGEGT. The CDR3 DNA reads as TGTGCCAGCAGTTACAGGGGACAGAACACTGAAGCTTTCTTT. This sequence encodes CASSYRGQNTEAFF.

Here the CDR3 DNA reads TGTGCCTGGAAGCGGGGAAACACTGAAGCTTTCTTT. It codes for CAWKRGNTEAFF. The gene calls are TRBV30 and TRBJ1-1; D uncertain. Per the germline V gene, CDR1 is GTSNPN and CDR2 is SVGIG (reference sequence). The CDR3 runs 12 residues. Trimming took 4 bases from V and 2 from J, leaving 8 bases between them.

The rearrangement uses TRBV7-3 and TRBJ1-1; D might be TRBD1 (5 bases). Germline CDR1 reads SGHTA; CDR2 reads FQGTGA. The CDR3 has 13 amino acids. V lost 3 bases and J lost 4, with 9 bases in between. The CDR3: CASSFGASTEAFF. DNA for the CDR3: TGTGCCAGCAGCTTTGGGGCCAGCACTGAAGCTTTCTTT.

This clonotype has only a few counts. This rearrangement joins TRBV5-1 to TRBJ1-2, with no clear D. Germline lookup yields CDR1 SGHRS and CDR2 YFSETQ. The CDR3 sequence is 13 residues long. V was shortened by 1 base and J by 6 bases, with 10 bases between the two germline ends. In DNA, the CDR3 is TGCGCCAGCAGCTTGCAGGACGTCAATGGCTACACCTTC. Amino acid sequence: CASSLQDVNGYTF.

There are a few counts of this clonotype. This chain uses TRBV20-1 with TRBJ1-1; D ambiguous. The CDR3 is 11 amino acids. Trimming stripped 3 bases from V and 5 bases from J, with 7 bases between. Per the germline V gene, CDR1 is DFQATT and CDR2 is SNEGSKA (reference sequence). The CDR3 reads CSASRGTEAFF. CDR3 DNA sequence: TGCAGTGCTAGTCGAGGGACTGAAGCTTTCTTT.

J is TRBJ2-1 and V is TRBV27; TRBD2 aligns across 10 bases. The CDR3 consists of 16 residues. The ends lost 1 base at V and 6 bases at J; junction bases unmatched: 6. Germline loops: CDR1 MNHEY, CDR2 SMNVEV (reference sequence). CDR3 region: CASSLFTSGARNEQFF. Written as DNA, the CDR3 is TGTGCCAGCAGTTTATTTACTAGCGGGGCTCGCAATGAGCAGTTCTTC.

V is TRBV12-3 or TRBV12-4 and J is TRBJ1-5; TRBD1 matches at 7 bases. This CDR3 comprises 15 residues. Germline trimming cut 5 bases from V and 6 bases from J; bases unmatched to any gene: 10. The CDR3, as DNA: TGTGCCAGCAGTCTCCAGTTACAGGGGCCTCAGCCCCAGCATTTT. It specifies CASSLQLQGPQPQHF.

The CDR3 DNA follows: TGCAGTGCTAGAGATTCCCAGCGGGGGGGGCTTCAAGAGACCCAGTACTTC. It encodes CSARDSQRGGLQETQYF. The chain recombines TRBV20-1 with TRBJ2-5, with TRBD2 matching 10 bases. CDR1 is DFQATT, CDR2 SNEGSKA, per germline (reference sequence). The CDR3 totals 17 residues. V dropped 0 bases and J dropped 2; count of bases not matched to a gene: 9.

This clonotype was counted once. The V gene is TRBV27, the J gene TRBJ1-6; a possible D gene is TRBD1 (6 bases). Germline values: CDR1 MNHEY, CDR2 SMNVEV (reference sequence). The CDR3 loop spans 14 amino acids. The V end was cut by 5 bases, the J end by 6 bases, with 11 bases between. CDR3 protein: CASSLQGFNSPLHF. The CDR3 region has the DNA TGTGCCAGCAGTCTACAGGGATTTAATTCACCCCTCCACTTT.

DNA for the CDR3: TGCAGTGCTCGAGTGGGACTGGGACAAGAGACCCAGTACTTC. Residues: CSARVGLGQETQYF. The chain has TRBV20-1 and TRBJ2-5, with D possibly TRBD2 on 6 matching bases. This CDR3 is 14 amino acids long. V lost 5 bases to trimming and J lost 2 bases, with 15 bases between them. Germline CDR1 and CDR2: DFQATT and SNEGSKA (reference sequence).

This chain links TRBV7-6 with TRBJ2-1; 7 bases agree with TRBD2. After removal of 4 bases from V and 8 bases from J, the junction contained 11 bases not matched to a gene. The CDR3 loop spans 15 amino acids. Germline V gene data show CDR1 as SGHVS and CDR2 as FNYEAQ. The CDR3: CASSSSASTSHEQFF. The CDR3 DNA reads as TGTGCCAGCAGCTCTAGTGCCTCGACTAGCCATGAGCAGTTCTTC. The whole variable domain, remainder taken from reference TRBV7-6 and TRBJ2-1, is GAGVSQSPRYKVTKRGQDVALRCDPISGHVSLYWYRQALGQGPEFLTYFNYEAQQDKSGLPNDRFSAERPEGSISTLTIQRTEQRDSAMYRCASSSSASTSHEQFFGPGTRLTVL.

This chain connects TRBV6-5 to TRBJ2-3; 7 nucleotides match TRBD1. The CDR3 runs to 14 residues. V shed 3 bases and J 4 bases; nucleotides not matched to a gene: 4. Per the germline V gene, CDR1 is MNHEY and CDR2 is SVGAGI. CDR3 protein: CASSYAQGSDTQYF. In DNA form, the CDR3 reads TGTGCCAGCAGTTATGCACAGGGGTCAGATACGCAGTATTTT.

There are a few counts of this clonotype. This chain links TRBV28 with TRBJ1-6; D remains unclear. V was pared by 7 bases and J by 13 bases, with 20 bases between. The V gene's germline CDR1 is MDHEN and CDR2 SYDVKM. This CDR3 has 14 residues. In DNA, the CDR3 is TGTGCCAGCACACTGGAGGGTTTCTCATCGCCCCTCCACTTT. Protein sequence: CASTLEGFSSPLHF.

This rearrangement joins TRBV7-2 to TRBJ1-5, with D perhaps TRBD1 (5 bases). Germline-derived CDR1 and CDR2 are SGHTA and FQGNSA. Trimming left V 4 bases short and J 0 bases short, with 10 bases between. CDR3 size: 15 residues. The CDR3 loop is CASSSGRYSNQPQHF. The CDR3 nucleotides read TGTGCCAGCAGCTCGGGACGGTATAGCAATCAGCCCCAGCATTTT.

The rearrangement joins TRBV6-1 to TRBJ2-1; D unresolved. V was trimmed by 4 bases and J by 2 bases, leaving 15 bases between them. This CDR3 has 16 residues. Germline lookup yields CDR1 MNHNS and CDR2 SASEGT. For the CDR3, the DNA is TGTGCCAGCAGTGGCAGACCCCTCATTCCCTACAATGAGCAGTTCTTC. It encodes CASSGRPLIPYNEQFF.

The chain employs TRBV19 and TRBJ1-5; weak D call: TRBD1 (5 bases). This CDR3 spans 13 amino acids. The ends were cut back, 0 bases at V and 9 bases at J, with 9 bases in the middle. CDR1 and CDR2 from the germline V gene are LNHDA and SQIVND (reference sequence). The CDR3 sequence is CASSIDRVGPQHF. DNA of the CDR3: TGTGCCAGTAGTATAGACAGGGTCGGGCCCCAGCATTTT.

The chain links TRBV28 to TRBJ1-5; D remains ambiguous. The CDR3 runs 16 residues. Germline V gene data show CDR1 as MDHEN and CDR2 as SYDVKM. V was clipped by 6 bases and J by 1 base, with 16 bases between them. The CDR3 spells CASSQARLGSNQPQHF. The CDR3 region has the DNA TGTGCCAGCAGCCAAGCCAGACTGGGGAGCAATCAGCCCCAGCATTTT.

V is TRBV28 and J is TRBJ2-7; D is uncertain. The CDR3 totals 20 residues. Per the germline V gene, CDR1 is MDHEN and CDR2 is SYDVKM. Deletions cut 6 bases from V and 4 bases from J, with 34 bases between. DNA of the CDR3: TGTGCCAGCAGCTACTCGATCTACCCTGCCCGGGCAGGTGAGGATTACGAGCAGTACTTC. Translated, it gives CASSYSIYPARAGEDYEQYF. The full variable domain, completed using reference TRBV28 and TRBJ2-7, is DVKVTQSSRYLVKRTGEKVFLECVQDMDHENMFWYRQDPGLGLRLIYFSYDVKMKEKGDIPEGYSVSREKKERFSLILESASTNQTSMYLCASSYSIYPARAGEDYEQYFGPGTRLTVT.

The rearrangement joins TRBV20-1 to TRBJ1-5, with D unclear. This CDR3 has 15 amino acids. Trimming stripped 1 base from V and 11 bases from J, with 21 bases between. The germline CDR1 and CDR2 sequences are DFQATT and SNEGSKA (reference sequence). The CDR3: CSARAHSQPSGAQHF. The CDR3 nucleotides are TGCAGTGCTAGAGCCCACTCGCAGCCGTCTGGGGCCCAGCATTTT.

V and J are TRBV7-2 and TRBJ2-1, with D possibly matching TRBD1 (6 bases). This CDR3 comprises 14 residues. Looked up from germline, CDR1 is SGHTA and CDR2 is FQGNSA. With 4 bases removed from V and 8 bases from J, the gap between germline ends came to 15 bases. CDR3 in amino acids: CASSSGIGGHEQFF. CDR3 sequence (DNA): TGTGCCAGCAGCTCGGGGATAGGGGGACATGAGCAGTTCTTC.

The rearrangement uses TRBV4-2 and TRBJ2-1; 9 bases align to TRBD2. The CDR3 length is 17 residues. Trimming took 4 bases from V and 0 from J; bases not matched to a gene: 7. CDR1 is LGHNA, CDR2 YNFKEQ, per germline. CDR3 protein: CASSPRTSASSYNEQFF. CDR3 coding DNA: TGTGCCAGCAGCCCAAGGACTAGCGCTAGCTCCTACAATGAGCAGTTCTTC.

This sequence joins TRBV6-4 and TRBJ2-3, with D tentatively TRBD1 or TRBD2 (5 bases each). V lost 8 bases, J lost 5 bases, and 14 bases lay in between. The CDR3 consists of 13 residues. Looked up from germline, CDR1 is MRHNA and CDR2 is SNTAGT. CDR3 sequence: CASGPERGDTQYF. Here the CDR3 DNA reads TGTGCCAGCGGACCGGAGAGGGGAGATACGCAGTATTTT.

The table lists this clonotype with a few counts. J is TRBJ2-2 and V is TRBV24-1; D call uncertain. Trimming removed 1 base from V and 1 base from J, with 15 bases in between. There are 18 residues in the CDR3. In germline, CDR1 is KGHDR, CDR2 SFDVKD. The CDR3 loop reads CATSDLTLGSRNTGELFF. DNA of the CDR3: TGTGCCACCAGTGATTTAACACTGGGATCCCGGAACACCGGGGAGCTGTTTTTT.

This CDR3 reads CATSRDLGSSRETQYF. CDR3 nucleotide sequence: TGTGCCACCAGCAGAGATCTCGGTAGCTCCAGGGAGACCCAGTACTTC. The chain recombines TRBV15 with TRBJ2-5; the D is unclear. The CDR3 spans 16 residues. Trimming took off 0 bases at V and 5 bases at J, with 16 bases between the two ends. Germline CDR1 is LNHNV and CDR2 is YYDKDF (reference sequence).

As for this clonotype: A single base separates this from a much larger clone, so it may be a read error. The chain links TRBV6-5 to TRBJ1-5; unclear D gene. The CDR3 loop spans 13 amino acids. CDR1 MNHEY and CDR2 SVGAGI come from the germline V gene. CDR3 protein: CVSSYAGSQPQHF. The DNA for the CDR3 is TGTGTCAGCAGTTATGCGGGGAGTCAGCCCCAGCATTTT.

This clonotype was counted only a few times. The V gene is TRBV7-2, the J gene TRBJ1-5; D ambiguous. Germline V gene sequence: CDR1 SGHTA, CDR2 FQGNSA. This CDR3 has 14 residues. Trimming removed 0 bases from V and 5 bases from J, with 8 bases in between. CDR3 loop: CASSLAFGDQPQHF. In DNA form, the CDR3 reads TGTGCCAGCAGCTTAGCCTTCGGGGATCAGCCCCAGCATTTT.

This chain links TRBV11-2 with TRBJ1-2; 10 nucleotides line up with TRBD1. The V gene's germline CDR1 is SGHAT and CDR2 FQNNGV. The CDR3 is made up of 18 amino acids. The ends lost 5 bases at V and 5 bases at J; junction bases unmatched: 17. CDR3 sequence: CASSPRPLDRGPRYGYTF. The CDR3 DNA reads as TGTGCCAGCAGCCCTAGACCCCTCGACAGGGGGCCTAGGTATGGCTACACCTTC.

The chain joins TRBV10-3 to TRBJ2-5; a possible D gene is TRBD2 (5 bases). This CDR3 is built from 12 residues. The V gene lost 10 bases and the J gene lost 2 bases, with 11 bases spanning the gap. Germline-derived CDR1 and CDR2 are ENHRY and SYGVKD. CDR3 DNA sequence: TGTGCCACGGGCAGAGGGCAAGAGACCCAGTACTTC. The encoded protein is CATGRGQETQYF.